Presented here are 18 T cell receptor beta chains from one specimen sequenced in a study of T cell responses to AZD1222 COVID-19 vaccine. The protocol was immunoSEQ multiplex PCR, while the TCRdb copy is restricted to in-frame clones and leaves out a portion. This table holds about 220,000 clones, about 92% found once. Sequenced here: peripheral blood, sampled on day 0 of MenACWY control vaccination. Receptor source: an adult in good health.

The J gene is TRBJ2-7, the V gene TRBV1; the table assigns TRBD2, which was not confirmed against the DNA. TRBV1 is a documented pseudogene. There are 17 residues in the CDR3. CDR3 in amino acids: CTSSQGLAVSGGYEQYF. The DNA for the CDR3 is TGCACCAGCAGCCAGGGACTAGCGGTATCTGGGGGGTACGAGCAGTACTTC.

CDR3 amino acids: CASRQTSSYNSPLHF. CDR3 sequence (DNA): TGTGCCAGCAGACAGACGAGCTCCTATAATTCACCCCTCCACTTT. The chain employs TRBV28 and TRBJ1-6; D unresolved. This CDR3 has 15 residues. Trimming removed 6 bases at V and 0 bases at J, with 9 bases between. Germline assignment: CDR1 MDHEN and CDR2 SYDVKM.

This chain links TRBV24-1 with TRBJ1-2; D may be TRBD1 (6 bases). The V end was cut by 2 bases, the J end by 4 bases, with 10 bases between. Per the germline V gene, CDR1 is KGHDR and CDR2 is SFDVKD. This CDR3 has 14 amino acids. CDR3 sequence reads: CATSDWTAPYGYTF. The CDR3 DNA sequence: TGTGCCACCAGTGATTGGACAGCCCCCTATGGCTACACCTTC.

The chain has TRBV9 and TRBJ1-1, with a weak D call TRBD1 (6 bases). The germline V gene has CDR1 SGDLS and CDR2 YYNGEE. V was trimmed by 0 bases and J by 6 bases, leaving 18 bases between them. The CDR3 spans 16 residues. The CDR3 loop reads CASSVEGKGVGAEAFF. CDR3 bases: TGTGCCAGCAGCGTAGAGGGCAAGGGGGTAGGGGCTGAAGCTTTCTTT.

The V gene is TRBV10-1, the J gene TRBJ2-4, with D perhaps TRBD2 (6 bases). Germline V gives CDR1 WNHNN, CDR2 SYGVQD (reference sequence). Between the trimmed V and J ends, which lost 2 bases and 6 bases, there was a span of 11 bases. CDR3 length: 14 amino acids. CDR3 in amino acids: CASSEQRRGNIQYF. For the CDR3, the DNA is TGCGCCAGCAGTGAGCAGAGGAGGGGAAACATTCAGTACTTC.

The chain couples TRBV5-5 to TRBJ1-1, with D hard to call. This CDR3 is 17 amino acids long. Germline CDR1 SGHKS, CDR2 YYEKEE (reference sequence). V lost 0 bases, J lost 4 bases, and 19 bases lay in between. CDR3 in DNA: TGTGCCAGCAGCTTGGAACCCTCGGCCTCACGGAGCACTGAAGCTTTCTTT. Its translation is CASSLEPSASRSTEAFF.

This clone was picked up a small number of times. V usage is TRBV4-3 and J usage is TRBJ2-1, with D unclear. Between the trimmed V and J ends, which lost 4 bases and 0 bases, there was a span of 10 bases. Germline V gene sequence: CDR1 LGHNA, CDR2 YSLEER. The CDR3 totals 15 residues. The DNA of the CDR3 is TGCGCCAGCAGCCGGAGTTTACGCTCCTACAATGAGCAGTTCTTC. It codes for CASSRSLRSYNEQFF.

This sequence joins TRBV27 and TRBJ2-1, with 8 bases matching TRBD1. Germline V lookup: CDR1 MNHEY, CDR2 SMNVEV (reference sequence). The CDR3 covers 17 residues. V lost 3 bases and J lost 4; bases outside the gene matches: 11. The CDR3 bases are TGTGCCAGCAGTTTCGGACAGGGACAGAGGGCTTACAATGAGCAGTTCTTC. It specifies CASSFGQGQRAYNEQFF.

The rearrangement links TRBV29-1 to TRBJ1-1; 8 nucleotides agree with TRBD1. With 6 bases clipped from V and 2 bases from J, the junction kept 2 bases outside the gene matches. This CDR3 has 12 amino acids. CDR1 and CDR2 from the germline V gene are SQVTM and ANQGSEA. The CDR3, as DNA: TGCAGCGTGACAGGGGACAACACTGAAGCTTTCTTT. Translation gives CSVTGDNTEAFF.

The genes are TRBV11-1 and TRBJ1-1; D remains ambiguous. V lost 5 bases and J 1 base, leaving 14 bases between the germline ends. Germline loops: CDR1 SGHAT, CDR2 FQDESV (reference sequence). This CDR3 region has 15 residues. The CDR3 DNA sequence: TGTGCCAGCAGCGTCACCGACGGCCAGAACACTGAAGCTTTCTTT. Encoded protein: CASSVTDGQNTEAFF.

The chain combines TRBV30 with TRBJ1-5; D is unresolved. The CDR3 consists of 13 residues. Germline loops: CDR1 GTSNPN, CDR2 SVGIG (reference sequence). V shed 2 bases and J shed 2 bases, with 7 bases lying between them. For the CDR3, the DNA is TGTGCCTGGAGTCTGCAGGGCAATCAGCCCCAGCATTTT. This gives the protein CAWSLQGNQPQHF.

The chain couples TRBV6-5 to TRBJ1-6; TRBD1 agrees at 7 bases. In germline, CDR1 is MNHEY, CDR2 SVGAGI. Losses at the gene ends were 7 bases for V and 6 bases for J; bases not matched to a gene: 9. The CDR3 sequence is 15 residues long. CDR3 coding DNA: TGTGCCAGCAAGCTCCGGGACAGTTTTAATTCACCCCTCCACTTT. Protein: CASKLRDSFNSPLHF.

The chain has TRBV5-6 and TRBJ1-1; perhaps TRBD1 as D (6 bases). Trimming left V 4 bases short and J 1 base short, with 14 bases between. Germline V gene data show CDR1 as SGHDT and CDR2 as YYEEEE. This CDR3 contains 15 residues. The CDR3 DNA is TGTGCCAGCAGCGCAACACAGGGCTGGAACACTGAAGCTTTCTTT. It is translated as CASSATQGWNTEAFF.

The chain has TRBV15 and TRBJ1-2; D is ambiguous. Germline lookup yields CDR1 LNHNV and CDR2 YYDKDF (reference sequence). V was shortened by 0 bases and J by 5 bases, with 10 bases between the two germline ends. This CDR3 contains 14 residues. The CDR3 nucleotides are TGTGCCACCAGCAGAGATAGTCAGAATTATGGCTACACCTTC. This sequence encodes CATSRDSQNYGYTF.

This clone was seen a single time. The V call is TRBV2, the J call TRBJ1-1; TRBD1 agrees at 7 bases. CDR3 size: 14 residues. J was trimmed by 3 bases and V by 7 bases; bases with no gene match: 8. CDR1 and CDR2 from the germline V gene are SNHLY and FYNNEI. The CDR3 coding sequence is TGTGCCAGCACCCCAAGGACAGGAGACACTGAAGCTTTCTTT. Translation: CASTPRTGDTEAFF.

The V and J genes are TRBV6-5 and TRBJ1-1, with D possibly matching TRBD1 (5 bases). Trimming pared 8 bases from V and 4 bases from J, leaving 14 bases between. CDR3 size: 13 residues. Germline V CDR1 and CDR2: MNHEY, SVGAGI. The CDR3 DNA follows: TGTGCCAGCGGTCCCTCGGGGGGCACTGAAGCTTTCTTT. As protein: CASGPSGGTEAFF.

The CDR3 loop is CASSVISDTQYF. CDR3 bases: TGTGCCAGCAGCGTAATCTCAGATACGCAGTATTTT. This sequence joins TRBV9 and TRBJ2-3; D ambiguous. This CDR3 is 12 amino acids long. Germline loops: CDR1 SGDLS, CDR2 YYNGEE. With 1 base removed from V and 4 bases from J, the gap between germline ends came to 4 bases.

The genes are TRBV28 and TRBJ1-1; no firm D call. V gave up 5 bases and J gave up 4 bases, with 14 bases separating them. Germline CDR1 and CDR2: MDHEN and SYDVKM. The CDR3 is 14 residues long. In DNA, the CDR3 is TGTGCCAGCAGTCTATATAGGACGGTCACTGAAGCTTTCTTT. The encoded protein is CASSLYRTVTEAFF.